The present T cell receptor beta chain was sequenced within a study of blood T cell repertoires in COVID-19. Some clones are missing from TCRdb's copy, which holds only in-frame ones; the method was immunoSEQ multiplex PCR. There are about 360,000 clones in the sample; around nine tenths occur only once, and 2.5% to 3.5% lies in the top ten. The sequenced material came from peripheral blood. The receptor was isolated from a human donor in a cohort sampled during active COVID-19.

As DNA, the CDR3 is TGTGCCAGTAGTATGGAGCCGATTAATGAAAAACTGTTTTTT. It encodes CASSMEPINEKLFF. The chain has TRBV19 and TRBJ1-4; no firm D call. This CDR3 is 14 amino acids long. Germline CDR1 LNHDA, CDR2 SQIVND (reference sequence). V lost 3 bases and J 4 bases, leaving 9 bases between the germline ends.